This T cell receptor beta chain stems from a study of blood T cell repertoires in COVID-19. Study context: The samples span acute and convalescent COVID-19 from the United States, Italy and Spain.

Across about two dozen US areas, participants ranged in age from about 18 to 100 years. Authors' processing steps: Scientists estimated how many nucleated cells there were by amplifying reference gene primers. TCRdb's copy holds only in-frame clones and misses some; the assay was immunoSEQ multiplex PCR. V and J calls and clone size come straight from that table; D and trimming were deduced from the DNA. The data hold approximately 190,000 clones, with approximately 86% observed a single time. The specimen was PBMCs or T cells enriched from blood (not recorded which). This sequence originates from a woman in her forties in a cohort exposed to, infected with or recovered from COVID-19 (not recorded which).

The CDR3: CASRAGDSYEQYF. CDR3 coding DNA: TGTGCCAGCAGAGCCGGGGACTCCTACGAGCAGTACTTC. This chain joins TRBV2 and TRBJ2-7, with D perhaps TRBD2 (5 bases). V was clipped by 6 bases and J by 0 bases, with 9 bases between them. The CDR3 sequence is 13 residues long. CDR1 and CDR2 from the germline V gene are SNHLY and FYNNEI.